This TCR beta chain was identified in a study of identical twins. The study's findings and limits: Twin sharing of out-of-frame TCR alpha was underestimated by models in monozygotic pairs. There were fewer insertions in abundant cord blood beta clonotypes, but memory repertoires showed no such pattern.

This clonotype appeared many times. Its target is not known. The CDR3 consists of 13 residues. Trimming left V 6 bases short and J 2 bases short, with 12 bases between. Germline loops: CDR1 DFQATT, CDR2 SNEGSKA (reference sequence). cDNA carried unique molecular identifiers, and a universal primer site was added by template switching. Using its own MiXCR run on the 5' RACE reads, TCRdb lists one record per CDR3 protein. The data hold nearly 900,000 distinct CDR3 sequences, with more than 9% observed a single time. These same data were also listed under a study on yellow fever vaccine responses in identical twins. That paper notes: As reported, the vaccine T cell response of twins seemed partly convergent and partly personalized.

This TCR derives from a woman between 18 and 29 years old in good health. The source material was PBMCs. This sequence joins TRBV20-1 and TRBJ2-3, with TRBD1 as a possible D gene (5 bases). DNA for the CDR3: TGCAGTGCCCTGGACACAAACACAGATACGCAGTATTTT. The encoded protein is CSALDTNTDTQYF.